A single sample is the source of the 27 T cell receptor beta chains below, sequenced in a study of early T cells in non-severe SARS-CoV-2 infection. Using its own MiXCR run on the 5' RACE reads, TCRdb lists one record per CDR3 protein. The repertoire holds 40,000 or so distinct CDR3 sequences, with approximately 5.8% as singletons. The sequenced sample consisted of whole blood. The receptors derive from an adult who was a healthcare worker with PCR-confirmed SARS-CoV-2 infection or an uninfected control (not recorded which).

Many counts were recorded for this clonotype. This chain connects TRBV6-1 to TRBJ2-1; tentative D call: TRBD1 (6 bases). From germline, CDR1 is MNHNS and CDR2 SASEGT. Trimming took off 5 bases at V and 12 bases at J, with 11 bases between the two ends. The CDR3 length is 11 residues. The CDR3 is CASSNGRGQFF. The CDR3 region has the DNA TGTGCCAGCAGTAACGGCAGGGGGCAGTTCTTC.

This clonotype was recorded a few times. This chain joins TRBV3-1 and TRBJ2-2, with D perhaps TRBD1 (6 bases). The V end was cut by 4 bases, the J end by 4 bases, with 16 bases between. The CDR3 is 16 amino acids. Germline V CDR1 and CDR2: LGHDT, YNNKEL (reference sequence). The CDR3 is CASSRPAGVFTGELFF. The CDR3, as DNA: TGTGCCAGCAGCCGCCCCGCAGGGGTTTTCACCGGGGAGCTGTTTTTT.

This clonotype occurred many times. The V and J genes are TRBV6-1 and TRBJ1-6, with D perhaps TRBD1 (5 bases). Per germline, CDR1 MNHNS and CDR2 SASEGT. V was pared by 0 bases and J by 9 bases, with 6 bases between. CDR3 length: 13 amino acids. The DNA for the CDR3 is TGTGCCAGCAGTGAAGCGAGGGGTTCACCCCTCCACTTT. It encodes CASSEARGSPLHF.

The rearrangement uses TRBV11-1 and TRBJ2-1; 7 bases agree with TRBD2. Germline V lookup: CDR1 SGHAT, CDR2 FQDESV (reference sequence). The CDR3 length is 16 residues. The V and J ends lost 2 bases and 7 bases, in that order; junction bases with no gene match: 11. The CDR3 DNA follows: TGTGCCAGCAGCTTACGGCTGGGGGGGTCGGGAAATGAGCAGTTCTTC. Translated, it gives CASSLRLGGSGNEQFF.

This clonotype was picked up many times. The CDR3 protein is CASSGTLGETQYF. CDR3 nucleotides: TGTGCCAGCAGTGGGACACTGGGGGAGACCCAGTACTTC. The chain uses TRBV6-4 and TRBJ2-5, with a tentative D call TRBD1 (5 bases). The CDR3 totals 13 residues. Trimming cost V 4 bases and J 5 bases, with 11 bases left between them. Germline loops: CDR1 MRHNA, CDR2 SNTAGT.

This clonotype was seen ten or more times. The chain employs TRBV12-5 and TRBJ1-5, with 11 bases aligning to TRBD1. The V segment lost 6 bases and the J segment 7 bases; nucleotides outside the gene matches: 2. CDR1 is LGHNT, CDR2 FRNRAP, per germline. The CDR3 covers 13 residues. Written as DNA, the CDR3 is TGTGCTAGTGGGGACAGGGGGCGGCAGCCCCAGCATTTT. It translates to CASGDRGRQPQHF.

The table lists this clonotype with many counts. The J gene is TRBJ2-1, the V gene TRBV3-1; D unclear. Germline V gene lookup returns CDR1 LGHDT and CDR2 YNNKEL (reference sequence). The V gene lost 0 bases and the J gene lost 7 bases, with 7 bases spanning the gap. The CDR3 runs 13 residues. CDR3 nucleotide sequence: TGTGCCAGCAGCCAAGACGCGATAAATGAGCAGTTCTTC. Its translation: CASSQDAINEQFF.

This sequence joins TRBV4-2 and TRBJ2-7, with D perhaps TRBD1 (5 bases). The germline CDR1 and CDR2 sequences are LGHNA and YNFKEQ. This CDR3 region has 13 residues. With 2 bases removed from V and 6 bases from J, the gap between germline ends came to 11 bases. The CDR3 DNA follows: TGTGCCAGCAGCCAACCGCCTGGGGCCGAGCAGTACTTC. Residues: CASSQPPGAEQYF.

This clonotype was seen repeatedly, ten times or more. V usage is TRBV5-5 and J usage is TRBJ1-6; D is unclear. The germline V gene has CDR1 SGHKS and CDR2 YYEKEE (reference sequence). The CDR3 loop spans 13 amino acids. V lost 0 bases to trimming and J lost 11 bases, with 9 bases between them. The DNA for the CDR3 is TGTGCCAGCAGCTTGGTGCGGAAGACACCCCTCCACTTT. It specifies CASSLVRKTPLHF.

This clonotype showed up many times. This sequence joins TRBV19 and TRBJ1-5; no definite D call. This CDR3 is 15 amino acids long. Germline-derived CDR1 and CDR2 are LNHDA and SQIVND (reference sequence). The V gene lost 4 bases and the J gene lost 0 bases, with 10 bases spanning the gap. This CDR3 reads CASSTGQASNQPQHF. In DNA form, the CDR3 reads TGTGCCAGTAGTACTGGGCAGGCTAGCAATCAGCCCCAGCATTTT. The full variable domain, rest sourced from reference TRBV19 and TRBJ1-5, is DGGITQSPKYLFRKEGQNVTLSCEQNLNHDAMYWYRQDPGQGLRLIYYSQIVNDFQKGDIAEGYSVSREKKESFPLTVTSAQKNPTAFYLCASSTGQASNQPQHFGDGTRLSIL.

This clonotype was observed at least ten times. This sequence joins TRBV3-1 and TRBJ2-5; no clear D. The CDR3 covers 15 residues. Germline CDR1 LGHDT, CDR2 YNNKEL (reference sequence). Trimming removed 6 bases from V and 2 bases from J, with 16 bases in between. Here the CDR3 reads CASRPKKSRQETQYF. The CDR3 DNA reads TGTGCCAGCAGGCCCAAAAAGTCTAGACAAGAGACCCAGTACTTC.

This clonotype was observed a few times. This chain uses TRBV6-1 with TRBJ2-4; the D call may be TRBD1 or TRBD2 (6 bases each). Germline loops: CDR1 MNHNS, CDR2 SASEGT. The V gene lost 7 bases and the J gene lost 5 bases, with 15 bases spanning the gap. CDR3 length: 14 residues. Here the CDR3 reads CASMIQGTQNIQYF. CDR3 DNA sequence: TGTGCCAGCATGATTCAGGGGACTCAAAACATTCAGTACTTC.

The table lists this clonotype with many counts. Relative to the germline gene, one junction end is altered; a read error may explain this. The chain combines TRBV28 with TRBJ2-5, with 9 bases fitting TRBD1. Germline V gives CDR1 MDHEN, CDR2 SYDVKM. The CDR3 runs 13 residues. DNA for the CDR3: TGTGCCAGCAGTTTCTCCAGAGACAGGGGGGCGGACTTC. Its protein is CASSFSRDRGADF. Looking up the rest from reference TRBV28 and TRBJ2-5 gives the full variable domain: DVKVTQSSRYLVKRTGEKVFLECVQDMDHENMFWYRQDPGLGLRLIYFSYDVKMKEKGDIPEGYSVSREKKERFSLILESASTNQTSMYLCASSFSRDRGADFGPGTRLLVL.

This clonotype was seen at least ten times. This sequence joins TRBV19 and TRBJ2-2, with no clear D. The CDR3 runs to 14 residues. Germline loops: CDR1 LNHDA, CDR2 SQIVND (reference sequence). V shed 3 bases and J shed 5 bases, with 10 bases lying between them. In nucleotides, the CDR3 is TGTGCCAGTAGTATCAAGTCGATTACCGGGGAGCTGTTTTTT. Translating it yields CASSIKSITGELFF. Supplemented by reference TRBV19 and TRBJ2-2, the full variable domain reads DGGITQSPKYLFRKEGQNVTLSCEQNLNHDAMYWYRQDPGQGLRLIYYSQIVNDFQKGDIAEGYSVSREKKESFPLTVTSAQKNPTAFYLCASSIKSITGELFFGEGSRLTVL.

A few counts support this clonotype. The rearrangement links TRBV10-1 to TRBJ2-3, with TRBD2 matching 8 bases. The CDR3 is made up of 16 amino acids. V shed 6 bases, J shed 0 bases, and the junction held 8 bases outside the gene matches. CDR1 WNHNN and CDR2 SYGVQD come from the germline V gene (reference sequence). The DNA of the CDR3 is TGCGCCAGCAGCCGTGTTAGCGGGGAAAGCACAGATACGCAGTATTTT. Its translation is CASSRVSGESTDTQYF.

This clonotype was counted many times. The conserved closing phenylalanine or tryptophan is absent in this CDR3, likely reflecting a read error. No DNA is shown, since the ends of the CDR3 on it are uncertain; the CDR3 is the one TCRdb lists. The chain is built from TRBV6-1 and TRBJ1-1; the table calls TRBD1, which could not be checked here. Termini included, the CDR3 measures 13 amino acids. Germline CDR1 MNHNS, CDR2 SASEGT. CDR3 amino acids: CASRVSRDRPLFV.

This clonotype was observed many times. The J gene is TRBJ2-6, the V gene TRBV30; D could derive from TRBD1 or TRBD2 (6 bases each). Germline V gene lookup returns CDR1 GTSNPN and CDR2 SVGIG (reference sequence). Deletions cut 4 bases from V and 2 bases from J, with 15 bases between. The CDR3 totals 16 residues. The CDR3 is CAWIKRGAPGANVLTF. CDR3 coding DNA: TGTGCCTGGATTAAAAGGGGGGCGCCTGGGGCCAACGTCCTGACTTTC.

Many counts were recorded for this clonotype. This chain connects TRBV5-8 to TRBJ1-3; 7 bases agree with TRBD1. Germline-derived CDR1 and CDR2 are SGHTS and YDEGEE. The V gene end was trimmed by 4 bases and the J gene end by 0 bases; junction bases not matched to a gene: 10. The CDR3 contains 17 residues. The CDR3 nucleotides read TGTGCCAGCAGCAGTACAGGGGTCCGGCTCTCTGGAAACACCATATATTTT. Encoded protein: CASSSTGVRLSGNTIYF.

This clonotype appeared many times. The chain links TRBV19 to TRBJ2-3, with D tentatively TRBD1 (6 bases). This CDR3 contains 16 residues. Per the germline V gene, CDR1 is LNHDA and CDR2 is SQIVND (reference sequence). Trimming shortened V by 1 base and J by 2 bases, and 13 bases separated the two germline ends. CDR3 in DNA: TGTGCCAGTAGTATAGCCGGACAGTTCGCCACAGATACGCAGTATTTT. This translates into CASSIAGQFATDTQYF.

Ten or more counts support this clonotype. The CDR3 DNA follows: TGCAGTGCTAGTACGGCCTATGGCTACACCTTC. Its translation: CSASTAYGYTF. The chain uses TRBV20-1 and TRBJ1-2; D remains unclear. Germline CDR1 and CDR2: DFQATT and SNEGSKA (reference sequence). The CDR3 sequence is 11 residues long. Trimming shortened V by 3 bases and J by 4 bases, and 6 bases separated the two germline ends.

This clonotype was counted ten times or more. The CDR3 spells CASSRDRLYGYTF. CDR3 DNA sequence: TGTGCCAGCAGCCGTGACAGACTCTATGGCTACACCTTC. The chain links TRBV7-2 to TRBJ1-2; the D gene is possibly TRBD1 (5 bases). The CDR3 is 13 residues long. Trimming removed 5 bases at V and 4 bases at J, with 11 bases between. Germline V gene lookup returns CDR1 SGHTA and CDR2 FQGNSA.

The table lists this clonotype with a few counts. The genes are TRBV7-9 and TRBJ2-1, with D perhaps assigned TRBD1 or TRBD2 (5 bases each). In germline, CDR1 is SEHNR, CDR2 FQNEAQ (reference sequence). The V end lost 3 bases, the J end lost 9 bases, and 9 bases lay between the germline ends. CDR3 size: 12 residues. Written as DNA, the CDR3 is TGTGCCAGCAGCTTTTCTGGGGGTGAGCAGTTCTTC. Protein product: CASSFSGGEQFF.

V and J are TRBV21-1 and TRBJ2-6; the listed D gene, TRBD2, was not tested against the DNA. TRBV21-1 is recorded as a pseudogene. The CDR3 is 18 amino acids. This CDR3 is CASRTSGGLSPGANVLTF. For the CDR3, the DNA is TGTGCCAGCAGAACAAGCGGGGGACTTTCCCCAGGGGCCAACGTCCTGACTTTC.

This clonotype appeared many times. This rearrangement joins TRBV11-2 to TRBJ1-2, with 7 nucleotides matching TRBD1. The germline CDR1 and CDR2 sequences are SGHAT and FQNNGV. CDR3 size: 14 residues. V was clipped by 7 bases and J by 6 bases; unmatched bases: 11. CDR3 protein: CASTVGGSPDGYTF. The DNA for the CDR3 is TGTGCCAGCACCGTAGGGGGCTCGCCTGATGGCTACACCTTC.

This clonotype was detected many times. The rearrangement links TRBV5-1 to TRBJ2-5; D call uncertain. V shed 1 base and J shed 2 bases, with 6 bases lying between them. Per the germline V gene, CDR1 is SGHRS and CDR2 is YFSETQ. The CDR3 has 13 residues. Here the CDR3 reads CASSLRLQETQYF. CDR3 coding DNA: TGCGCCAGCAGCTTGAGGCTTCAAGAGACCCAGTACTTC.

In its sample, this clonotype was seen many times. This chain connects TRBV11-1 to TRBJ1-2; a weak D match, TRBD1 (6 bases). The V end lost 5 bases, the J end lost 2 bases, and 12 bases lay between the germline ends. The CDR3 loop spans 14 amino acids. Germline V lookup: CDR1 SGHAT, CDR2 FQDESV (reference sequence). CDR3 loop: CASSANQGNYGYTF. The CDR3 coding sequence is TGTGCCAGCAGCGCCAACCAGGGGAACTATGGCTACACCTTC.

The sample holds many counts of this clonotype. In nucleotides, the CDR3 is TGCAGTGCCACCCTGGACACTAGCTACACCTTC. This gives the protein CSATLDTSYTF. The V and J genes are TRBV20-1 and TRBJ1-2, with D maybe TRBD1 (5 bases). Deletions cut 6 bases from V and 9 bases from J, with 14 bases between. The CDR3 loop spans 11 amino acids. Germline assignment: CDR1 DFQATT and CDR2 SNEGSKA (reference sequence).